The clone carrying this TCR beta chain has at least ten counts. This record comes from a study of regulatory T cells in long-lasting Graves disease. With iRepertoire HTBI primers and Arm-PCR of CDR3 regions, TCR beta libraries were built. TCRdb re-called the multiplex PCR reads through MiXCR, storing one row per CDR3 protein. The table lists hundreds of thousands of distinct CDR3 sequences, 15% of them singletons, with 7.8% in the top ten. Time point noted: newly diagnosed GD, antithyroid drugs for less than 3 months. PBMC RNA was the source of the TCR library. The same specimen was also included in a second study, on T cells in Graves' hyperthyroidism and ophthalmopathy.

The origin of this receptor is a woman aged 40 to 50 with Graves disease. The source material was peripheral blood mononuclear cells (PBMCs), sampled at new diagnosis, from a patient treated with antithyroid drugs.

CDR3 coding DNA: TGCAGTGCTAGTTCCCTTAGCGGGAGCTCCTACAATGAGCAGTTCTTC. It codes for CSASSLSGSSYNEQFF. This chain uses TRBV20-1 with TRBJ2-1; 9 nucleotides align to TRBD2. The CDR3 is made up of 16 amino acids. CDR1 DFQATT and CDR2 SNEGSKA come from the germline V gene (reference sequence). Losses at the gene ends were 3 bases for V and 0 bases for J; bases not matched to a gene: 6.